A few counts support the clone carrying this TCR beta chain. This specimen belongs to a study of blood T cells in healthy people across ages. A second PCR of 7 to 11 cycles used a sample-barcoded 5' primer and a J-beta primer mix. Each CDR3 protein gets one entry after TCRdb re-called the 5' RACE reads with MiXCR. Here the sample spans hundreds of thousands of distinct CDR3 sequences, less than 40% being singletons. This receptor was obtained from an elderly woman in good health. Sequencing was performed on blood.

This CDR3 reads CASLGTGGNFQYEQFF. CDR3 sequence (DNA): TGTGCCAGTTTGGGGACAGGAGGCAATTTTCAATATGAGCAGTTCTTC. The chain has TRBV28 and TRBJ2-1; TRBD1 aligns across 8 bases. The ends lost 9 bases at V and 8 bases at J; junction bases unmatched: 18. The CDR3 is 16 residues long. CDR1 and CDR2 (germline): MDHEN, SYDVKM. Complete variable domain (other parts from reference TRBV28 and TRBJ2-1): DVKVTQSSRYLVKRTGEKVFLECVQDMDHENMFWYRQDPGLGLRLIYFSYDVKMKEKGDIPEGYSVSREKKERFSLILESASTNQTSMYLCASLGTGGNFQYEQFFGPGTRLTVL.